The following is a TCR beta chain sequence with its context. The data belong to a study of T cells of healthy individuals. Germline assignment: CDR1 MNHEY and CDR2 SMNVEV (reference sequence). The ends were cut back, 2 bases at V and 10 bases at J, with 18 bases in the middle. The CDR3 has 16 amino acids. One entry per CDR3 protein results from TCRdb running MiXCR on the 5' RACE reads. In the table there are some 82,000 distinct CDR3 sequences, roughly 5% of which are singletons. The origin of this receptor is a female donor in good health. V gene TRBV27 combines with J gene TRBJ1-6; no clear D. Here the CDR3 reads CASSLQKTGPGSPLHF. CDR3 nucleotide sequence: TGTGCCAGCAGTTTACAGAAAACGGGCCCTGGATCACCCCTCCACTTT.